This entry is about one T cell receptor beta chain. What it binds is not known. V gave up 5 bases and J gave up 6 bases, with 17 bases separating them. The CDR3 is 14 amino acids. Germline CDR1 SGDLS, CDR2 YYNGEE. The data originate from a study of post-analysis software for immune sequencing data. Incorporated into the TCR beta cDNA libraries were unique molecular identifiers, which served to reduce PCR and sequencing biases. With about 0.95 to 11 million T cells as the source, hundreds of thousands of cDNA molecules resulted. Each CDR3 protein is one row after TCRdb ran MiXCR on the PCR reads. Here the sample spans 400,000 to 500,000 distinct CDR3 sequences, 39% being singletons. General study points: Multiple sclerosis patients showed significantly lower normalized Chao1 diversity than controls did. Four to six TRBV segments, including TRBV5-6, TRBV5-1 and TRBV20-1, were more frequent in patients than controls. Samples from one preparation batch, clustered by F measure, grouped strongly together.

This receptor was taken from a girl aged 2-10 years with multiple sclerosis. This chain links TRBV9 with TRBJ1-2; perhaps TRBD1 as D (5 bases). Sequenced material: blood. CDR3 in amino acids: CASRGLGARDGYTF. In DNA form, the CDR3 reads TGTGCCAGCAGAGGCCTAGGGGCGAGGGATGGCTACACCTTC.